This is a list of T cell receptor beta chains from one sample in a study of blood T cell repertoires in COVID-19. Profiling relied on immunoSEQ multiplex PCR, and the TCRdb table lists in-frame clones only, not all of them. The profile shows 350,000 to 450,000 clones, 85% of them singletons. Sequences were obtained from peripheral blood. The receptors originated from a woman under 30 with acute or convalescent COVID-19. Each CDR3 is given with its conserved first and last residue. A D gene is named only where the DNA matches it firmly. Size is omitted from some rows. Given values are once, few, many or a class for expanded clones.

clone_size j_call d_call v_call cdr3_nt cdr3_aa
few TRBJ1-4 TRBD1 TRBV6-5 TGTGCCAGCTCCCGGACAGGGGGCGATGAAAAACTGTTTTTT CASSRTGGDEKLFF
- TRBJ1-1 - TRBV5-1 TGCGCCAGCAGGGCGGGCACAGGGAGCACTGAAGCTTTCTTT CASRAGTGSTEAFF
few TRBJ1-1 TRBD1 TRBV19 TGTGCCAGTAGTGGGAGGACAGGGCCCCCATTTAACACTGAAGCTTTCTTT CASSGRTGPPFNTEAFF
- TRBJ2-1 TRBD1 TRBV6-5 TGTGCCAGCAGGGGCGGACAGGAGTACAATGAGCAGTTCTTC CASRGGQEYNEQFF
- TRBJ2-5 TRBD2 TRBV27 TGTGCCAGCAGTAGAAAGGGACTAGCGGAGACCCAGTACTTC CASSRKGLAETQYF
- TRBJ1-3 - TRBV10-3 TGTGCCATCAGGGAGGGACACAGGGCAAACACCATATATTTT CAIREGHRANTIYF
- TRBJ1-1 - TRBV9 TGTGCCAGCAGCGCTGACAGCCCTGAAGCTTTCTTT CASSADSPEAFF
- TRBJ1-1 - TRBV29-1 TGCAGCGTCGAATGGAGCACTGAAGCTTTCTTT CSVEWSTEAFF
- TRBJ1-6 - TRBV18 TGTGCCAGCTCACCAGAGAGCTCCTATAATTCACCCCTCCACTTT CASSPESSYNSPLHF
once TRBJ1-4 - TRBV5-8 TGTGCCAGCAGCTTCAGGACAGCAACTAATGAAAAACTGTTTTTT CASSFRTATNEKLFF
- TRBJ2-3 - TRBV7-9 TGTGCCAGCAGCTTGGAGGCAGATACGCAGTATTTT CASSLEADTQYF
- TRBJ2-3 - TRBV19 TGTGCCAGTAGTGGCGGGGAGTCCTTTAGCACAGATACGCAGTATTTT CASSGGESFSTDTQYF
- TRBJ2-5 TRBD2 TRBV4-1 TGCGCCAGCAGCCTTCCGGGACTAGCGGGGGAGACCCAGTACTTC CASSLPGLAGETQYF
- TRBJ2-6 TRBD1 TRBV30 TGTGCCTGGGAAAGACAGGGGGCGTACTCTGGGGCCAACGTCCTGACTTTC CAWERQGAYSGANVLTF
- TRBJ2-3 TRBD2 TRBV7-3 TGTGCCAGCAGCCGTAGCGGGTTACGGACAGATACGCAGTATTTT CASSRSGLRTDTQYF
- TRBJ1-1 TRBD1 TRBV7-2 TGTGCCAGCAGCTTATACAGGGGAAAAGCTTTCTTT CASSLYRGKAFF
once TRBJ1-4 - TRBV18 TGTGCCAGCTCACCACCGGCGACTGGAGTGATTAATGAAAAACTGTTTTTT CASSPPATGVINEKLFF
once TRBJ2-1 TRBD2 TRBV5-4 TGTGCCAGCGCTAGCGGGAGCAGGGATGAGCAGTTCTTC CASASGSRDEQFF
once TRBJ2-3 TRBD2 TRBV7-9 TGTGCCAGCAGCTTAGGGTCGGGCGGGAGGCGGCTCACAGATACGCAGTATTTT CASSLGSGGRRLTDTQYF
- TRBJ2-7 - TRBV4-2 TGTGCCAGCAGCCAAGTTGCAGGGGAAATCGACGAGCAGTACTTC CASSQVAGEIDEQYF
- TRBJ2-1 TRBD2 TRBV7-2 TGTGCCAGCAGCTTAATAGGAACTAGCGCTTCACATGAGCAGTTCTTC CASSLIGTSASHEQFF
- TRBJ1-1 - TRBV2 TGTGCCAGCATGGTAGGGACTGGAGAAGCTTTCTTT CASMVGTGEAFF
- TRBJ1-6 TRBD1 TRBV6-5 TGTGCCAGCAGTTCCGGACAGGGGTATAATTCACCCCTCCACTTT CASSSGQGYNSPLHF
few TRBJ2-3 - TRBV4-2 TGTGCCAGCAGCCAAGATTCCTACACAGATACGCAGTATTTT CASSQDSYTDTQYF
- TRBJ1-1 - TRBV19 TGTGCCAGTAGTATACAGGGGTGGAACACTGAAGCTTTCTTT CASSIQGWNTEAFF
- TRBJ2-2 TRBD2 TRBV4-1 TGCGCCAGCAGCCAAGATCTTTTTGGACTAGCGGGCACCGGGGAGCTGTTTTTT CASSQDLFGLAGTGELFF
once TRBJ1-3 - TRBV18 TGTGCCAGCTCGGTTATTGAGGGAGGATCTGGAAACACCATATATTTT CASSVIEGGSGNTIYF
- TRBJ1-5 TRBD1 TRBV7-8 TGTGCCAGCAGCTTCCAGACAGGGGGAGTTAGCAATCAGCCCCAGCATTTT CASSFQTGGVSNQPQHF